Listed here is a single T cell receptor beta chain. The sample belongs to a study of blood T cell repertoires in COVID-19. Overall study context: The analysed material was cDNA or gDNA that came from T cells, B-cell-depleted T cells, or PBMCs.

Original methodology: Researchers report that nucleated cell counts were estimated from reference gene primer amplification. Repertoires were generated with immunoSEQ multiplex PCR, while TCRdb's copy carries only in-frame clones and drops some. V and J calls and clone size come straight from that table; D and trimming were deduced from the DNA. The sample has a few hundred thousand clones, over 75% seen once; the top ten hold about 4.2%. Participants were aged about 18 to 95 years, lived in 24 US areas, and enrolled virtually. The CDR3 spans 20 residues. CDR1 is MDHEN, CDR2 SYDVKM, per germline. Trimming took off 4 bases at V and 3 bases at J, with 31 bases between the two ends.

The gene calls are TRBV28 and TRBJ2-7; D perhaps matches TRBD2 (6 bases). This clonotype was obtained from a man under 40 who had recovered from COVID-19. Specimen: PBMCs or T cells enriched from blood (not recorded which). The CDR3 sequence: CASSSTIGLEGRETIYEQYF. Written as DNA, the CDR3 is TGTGCCAGCAGTTCAACGATTGGCTTGGAGGGACGAGAGACCATCTACGAGCAGTACTTC.